These 12 T cell receptor beta chains were sequenced from one sample in a study of blood T cell repertoires in COVID-19. Clones were sequenced by immunoSEQ multiplex PCR, and TCRdb holds only the in-frame ones, with some missing. Found here are 220,000 or so clones, 80% to 90% of them singletons; the top ten hold approximately 3.8%. Sequenced material: PBMCs or T cells enriched from blood (not recorded which). Source of these receptors: a woman between 18 and 29 years old in a cohort exposed to, infected with or recovered from COVID-19 (not recorded which).

The chain joins TRBV5-8 to TRBJ2-3; tentatively, D is TRBD1 (5 bases). The CDR3 has 12 amino acids. Trimming left V 3 bases short and J 7 bases short, with 9 bases between. Germline V lookup: CDR1 SGHTS, CDR2 YDEGEE. The CDR3 loop reads CASSWGMNTQYF. CDR3 sequence (DNA): TGTGCCAGCAGCTGGGGCATGAATACGCAGTATTTT.

The chain recombines TRBV5-1 with TRBJ2-7; 9 positions match TRBD2. The CDR3 loop spans 15 amino acids. V lost 4 bases and J lost 2; bases outside the gene matches: 7. CDR1 is SGHRS and CDR2 is YFSETQ in the germline V gene. CDR3 bases: TGCGCCAGCAGCCCCTTAGCGGGGGCGACCTACGAGCAGTACTTC. It yields the protein CASSPLAGATYEQYF.

This sequence joins TRBV11-3 and TRBJ2-1; the match to TRBD2 covers 7 bases. This CDR3 has 15 amino acids. The V gene's germline CDR1 is SGHNT and CDR2 YENEEA. Trimming removed 3 bases from V and 6 bases from J; junction bases left unmatched: 8. Here the CDR3 reads CASSFHGGSPNEQFF. CDR3 DNA: TGTGCCAGCAGCTTCCACGGCGGGAGCCCCAATGAGCAGTTCTTC.

This chain links TRBV11-2 with TRBJ2-2; 11 positions match TRBD2. The ends lost 5 bases at V and 0 bases at J; junction bases unmatched: 5. Per germline, CDR1 SGHAT and CDR2 FQNNGV. The CDR3 loop spans 17 amino acids. This CDR3 is CASSPGTSGANTGELFF. The CDR3 nucleotides are TGTGCCAGCAGCCCAGGGACTAGCGGAGCGAACACCGGGGAGCTGTTTTTT.

The V gene is TRBV11-2, the J gene TRBJ2-7; D is perhaps TRBD1 (6 bases). Trimming shortened V by 1 base and J by 4 bases, and 11 bases separated the two germline ends. The CDR3 sequence is 14 residues long. CDR1 is SGHAT and CDR2 is FQNNGV in the germline V gene. CDR3 DNA sequence: TGTGCCAGCAGCTTAGTGGGACAAAATTACGAGCAGTACTTC. Its protein is CASSLVGQNYEQYF.

In this sample, this clone turned up once. The chain joins TRBV5-1 to TRBJ1-6; the D gene is possibly TRBD1 (5 bases). The CDR3 is 15 residues long. V dropped 2 bases and J dropped 10 bases, with 16 bases sitting between them. Per the germline V gene, CDR1 is SGHRS and CDR2 is YFSETQ. The CDR3 loop is CASSLQAGAGSPLHF. The CDR3 DNA reads as TGCGCCAGCAGCTTACAGGCTGGGGCTGGATCACCCCTCCACTTT.

The chain is built from TRBV19 and TRBJ1-1; D possibly corresponds to TRBD1 (5 bases). CDR3 length: 13 residues. V lost 6 bases and J 1 base, leaving 9 bases between the germline ends. Germline values: CDR1 LNHDA, CDR2 SQIVND (reference sequence). In DNA, the CDR3 is TGTGCCAGTAGCAGGGAGGGGAACACTGAAGCTTTCTTT. Its translation: CASSREGNTEAFF.

The J gene is TRBJ2-5, the V gene TRBV7-6; the match to TRBD2 covers 9 bases. V trimming: 0 bases; J trimming: 0 bases; junction bases outside the gene matches: 11. CDR3 length: 19 residues. The germline V gene encodes CDR1 SGHVS and CDR2 FNYEAQ. As DNA, the CDR3 is TGTGCCAGCAGCTTAGCGGTGACTAGCGGAGGGGGGTACCAAGAGACCCAGTACTTC. Protein product: CASSLAVTSGGGYQETQYF.

The chain uses TRBV3-1 (or the pseudogene TRBV3-2) and TRBJ2-7; 8 nucleotides match TRBD2. The length of the CDR3 is 14 residues. Germline CDR1 LGHDT, CDR2 YNNKEL (reference sequence). The V segment lost 2 bases and the J segment 4 bases; nucleotides outside the gene matches: 4. The CDR3 coding sequence is TGTGCCAGCAGCCAATCAGCGGGAGATTACGAGCAGTACTTC. This translates into CASSQSAGDYEQYF.

The chain has TRBV5-1 and TRBJ1-1; weak D call: TRBD1 (6 bases). The V gene's germline CDR1 is SGHRS and CDR2 YFSETQ. The CDR3 has 13 residues. V lost 4 bases, J lost 8 bases, and 15 bases lay in between. This CDR3 reads CASSVRTAREAFF. The CDR3, as DNA: TGCGCCAGCAGCGTCCGGACAGCACGGGAAGCTTTCTTT. Full variable domain (remainder filled in from reference TRBV5-1 and TRBJ1-1): KAGVTQTPRYLIKTRGQQVTLSCSPISGHRSVSWYQQTPGQGLQFLFEYFSETQRNKGNFPGRFSGRQFSNSRSEMNVSTLELGDSALYLCASSVRTAREAFFGQGTRLTVV.

This chain links TRBV28 with TRBJ1-4; 9 bases align to TRBD1. CDR3 length: 15 residues. J gave up 3 bases and V 6 bases, and 5 bases lay outside the gene matches. Germline CDR1 reads MDHEN; CDR2 reads SYDVKM. The CDR3 nucleotides read TGTGCCAGCAGGGGACAGGGACGGCCTAATGAAAAACTGTTTTTT. This sequence encodes CASRGQGRPNEKLFF. The variable domain in full, with the rest retrieved from reference TRBV28 and TRBJ1-4, is DVKVTQSSRYLVKRTGEKVFLECVQDMDHENMFWYRQDPGLGLRLIYFSYDVKMKEKGDIPEGYSVSREKKERFSLILESASTNQTSMYLCASRGQGRPNEKLFFGSGTQLSVL.

The chain couples TRBV2 to TRBJ2-1; D not resolved. Germline lookup yields CDR1 SNHLY and CDR2 FYNNEI. Trimming cost V 7 bases and J 0 bases, with 10 bases left between them. The CDR3 totals 14 residues. CDR3 coding DNA: TGTGCCAGCAACGAAATGAGCTCCTACAATGAGCAGTTCTTC. Its protein is CASNEMSSYNEQFF. The whole variable domain, filled in from reference TRBV2 and TRBJ2-1, reads EPEVTQTPSHQVTQMGQEVILRCVPISNHLYFYWYRQILGQKVEFLVSFYNNEISEKSEIFDDQFSVERPDGSNFTLKIRSTKLEDSAMYFCASNEMSSYNEQFFGPGTRLTVL.